The clone carrying this T cell receptor beta chain was seen ten or more times. Its cognate antigen is unknown. The sample is drawn from a study of T cell clonality in common variable immunodeficiency. Profiling relied on immunoSEQ multiplex PCR, and the TCRdb table lists in-frame clones only, not all of them. Singletons are absent from the sample, which has some 39,000 clones. Findings and limits, study-wide: What drives increased CVID clonality needs T cell subpopulation sequencing. CVID patient heterogeneity limited repertoire-clinical complication correlations. Shared TCRbeta clones were fewer between CVID subjects than controls.

Donors gave roughly 5 to 8.5 ml heparinized peripheral whole blood. The clonotype originates from a person between 18 and 70 years old in good health. Sequences were obtained from peripheral blood mononuclear cells.

CDR3 DNA, as far as it was read: TGCGCCAGCAGCGAGGGACAGACCTCCTACGAG. Translating it yields CASSEGQTSYE. The complete CDR3 sequence is CASSEGQTSYEQYF. V is TRBV5-1 and J is TRBJ2-7; 7 nucleotides agree with TRBD1. Read sequence stops 3 residues before the CDR3 end, and the germline J gene provides the missing end. With 4 bases clipped from V and 0 bases from J, the junction kept 4 bases outside the gene matches. The CDR3 is made up of 14 amino acids. Germline V gene lookup returns CDR1 SGHRS and CDR2 YFSETQ. The variable domain in full, completed from reference TRBV5-1 and TRBJ2-7, reads KAGVTQTPRYLIKTRGQQVTLSCSPISGHRSVSWYQQTPGQGLQFLFEYFSETQRNKGNFPGRFSGRQFSNSRSEMNVSTLELGDSALYLCASSEGQTSYEQYFGPGTRLTVT.